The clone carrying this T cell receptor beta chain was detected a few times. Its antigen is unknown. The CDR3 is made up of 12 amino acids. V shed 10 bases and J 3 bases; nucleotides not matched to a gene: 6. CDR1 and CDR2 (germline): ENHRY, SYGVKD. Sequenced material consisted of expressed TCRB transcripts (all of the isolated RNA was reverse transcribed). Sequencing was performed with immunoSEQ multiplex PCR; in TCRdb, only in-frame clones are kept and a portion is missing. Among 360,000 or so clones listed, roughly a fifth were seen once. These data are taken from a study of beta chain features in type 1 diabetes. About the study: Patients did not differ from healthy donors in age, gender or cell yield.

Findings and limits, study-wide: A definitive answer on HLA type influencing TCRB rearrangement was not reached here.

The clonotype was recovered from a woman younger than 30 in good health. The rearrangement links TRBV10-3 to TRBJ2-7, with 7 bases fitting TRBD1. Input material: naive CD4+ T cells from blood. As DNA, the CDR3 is TGTGCCAACGGACAGGAGGTCTACGAGCAGTACTTC. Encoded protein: CANGQEVYEQYF.